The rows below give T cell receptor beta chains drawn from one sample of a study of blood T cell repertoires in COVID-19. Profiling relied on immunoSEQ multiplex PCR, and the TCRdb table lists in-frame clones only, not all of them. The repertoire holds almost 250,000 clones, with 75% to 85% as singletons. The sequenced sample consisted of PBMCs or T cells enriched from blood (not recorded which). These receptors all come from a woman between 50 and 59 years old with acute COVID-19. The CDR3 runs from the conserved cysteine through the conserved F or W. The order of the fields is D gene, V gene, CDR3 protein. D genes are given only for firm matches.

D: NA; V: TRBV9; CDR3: CASSVGGVSGNIQYF
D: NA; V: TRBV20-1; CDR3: CSASGIEAFF
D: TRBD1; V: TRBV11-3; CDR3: CASSLGQYSPLHF
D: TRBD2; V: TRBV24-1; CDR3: CATPEEGGGAETQYF
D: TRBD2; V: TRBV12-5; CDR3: CASRTSGGWGETQYF
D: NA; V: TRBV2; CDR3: CASSDPGGAGYTF
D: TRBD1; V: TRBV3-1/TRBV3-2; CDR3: CASSQGQGPQETQYF
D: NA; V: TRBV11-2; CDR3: CASSRSVRSYEQYF
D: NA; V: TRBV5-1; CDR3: CASSLGVMNTEAFF
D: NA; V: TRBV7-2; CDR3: CASSYLSYEQYF
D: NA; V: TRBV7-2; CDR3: CASSFGGNQPQHF
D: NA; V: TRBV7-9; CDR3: CASSFGTPLYEQYF
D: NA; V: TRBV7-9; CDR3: CASSLSFSQETQYF
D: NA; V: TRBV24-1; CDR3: CATSDSNNYGYTF
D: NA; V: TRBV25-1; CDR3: CASRMGRVATQYF
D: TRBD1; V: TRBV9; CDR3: CASSATGGSNEKLFF
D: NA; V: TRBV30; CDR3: CAWSVRSGLDEQYF
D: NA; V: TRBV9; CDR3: CASSVDGGTRTNEKLFF
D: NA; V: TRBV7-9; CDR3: CASSSGGEGYTF
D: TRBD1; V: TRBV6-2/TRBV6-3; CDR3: CASSYPAQGENIQYF
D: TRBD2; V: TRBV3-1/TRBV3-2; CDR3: CASSPGSGEETQYF
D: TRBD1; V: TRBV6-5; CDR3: CASRGQGENSPLHF
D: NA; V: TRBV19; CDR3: CASSTGRRGMNTGELFF
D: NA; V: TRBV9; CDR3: CASRQDYYGYTF
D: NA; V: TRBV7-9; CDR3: CASSPPRGPNTEAFF
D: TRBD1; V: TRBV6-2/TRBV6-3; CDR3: CASSDAGTAGTEAFF
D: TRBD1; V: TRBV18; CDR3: CASSTVGTEEAFF
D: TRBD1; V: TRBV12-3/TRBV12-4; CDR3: CASSDRDQPQHF
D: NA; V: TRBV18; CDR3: CASSPPVRVGYTF
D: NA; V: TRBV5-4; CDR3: CASSLAITGTEAFF
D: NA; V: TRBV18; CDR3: CASSPESNNSPLHF
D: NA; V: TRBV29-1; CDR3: CSVAGQVRTGELFF
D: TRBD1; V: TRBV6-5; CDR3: CASSYPGGNSPLHF
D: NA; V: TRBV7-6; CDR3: CASSPGAGDEQYF
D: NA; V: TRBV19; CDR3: CASTPGRQGETQYF
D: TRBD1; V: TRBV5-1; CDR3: CASSVMWDRGFLSNQPQHF
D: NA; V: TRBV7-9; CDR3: CASSSRLGQGTDTQYF
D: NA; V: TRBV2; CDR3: CASSGDRNTEAFF
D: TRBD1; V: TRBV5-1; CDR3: CASSSSGQGYNEQFF
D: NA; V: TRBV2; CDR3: CASSEEQGFSFVSPLHF